This TCR beta chain was observed in a study of CD4 T cells in relation to SARS-CoV-2 and coronaviruses. Study-level information: After nine to eleven days of antigen culture, PBMC TCR beta CDR3s were sequenced. The negative reference was HIV-1 Nef peptide pool or peptide-free culture.

A remark on this clone: Its antigen remains unidentified.

Germline CDR1 SGHTA, CDR2 FQGNSA. V lost 5 bases to trimming and J lost 2 bases; unmatched junction nucleotides: 8. The CDR3 runs to 16 residues. Repertoires were generated with immunoSEQ multiplex PCR, while TCRdb's copy carries only in-frame clones and drops some. Altogether about 29,000 clones are present, around 78% being singletons, with the ten largest covering 20%. Unexposed donor CD4+ T cells date from about 2011-2018, before the COVID-19 pandemic. Isolation of CD4+ T cells took place after about eleven days in culture. Cells permitting, SARS-CoV-2 S/N and four cold-coronavirus spikes were tested on unexposed-donor CD4+ T cells. Cultures received half-medium IL-2 refreshes on days 3 and 7.

This TCR was recovered from a human donor in good health. The chain couples TRBV7-2 to TRBJ1-2, with 10 bases lining up with TRBD1. Sequencing was done on a sample of CD4+ T cells from PBMCs, cultured in vitro. This chain's CDR3 is CASSPTPTGGNYGYTF. CDR3 DNA: TGTGCCAGCAGCCCCACCCCGACAGGGGGCAACTATGGCTACACCTTC.